A single sample gave rise to the 25 T cell receptor beta chains below, sequenced in a study of blood T cell repertoires in COVID-19. Measured with immunoSEQ multiplex PCR; TCRdb has only the in-frame clones, and not every one. The sample has 14,000 or so clones; roughly 82% are singletons. Sequencing used peripheral blood. These receptor sequences come from a woman between 45 and 60 years old with active or convalescent COVID-19.

The genes are TRBV5-1 and TRBJ1-4; no firm D call. The V gene's germline CDR1 is SGHRS and CDR2 YFSETQ. V lost 5 bases to trimming and J lost 8 bases, with 13 bases between them. The CDR3 has 13 amino acids. The CDR3 coding sequence is TGCGCCAGCAGGACTGATTCCGTGGAAAAACTGTTTTTT. It encodes CASRTDSVEKLFF.

This rearrangement joins TRBV7-3 to TRBJ2-3, with TRBD2 matching over 10 bases. The germline gives CDR1 SGHTA, CDR2 FQGTGA. CDR3 length equals 15 residues. V was clipped by 9 bases and J by 4 bases; unmatched bases: 10. The CDR3, as DNA: TGTGCCAGTAAGAAAAGCGGGGGGGCATCAGATACGCAGTATTTT. It translates to CASKKSGGASDTQYF.

The chain joins TRBV2 to TRBJ2-4; 7 nucleotides line up with TRBD1. Trimming cost V 6 bases and J 0 bases; bases outside gene matches: 2. The germline V gene has CDR1 SNHLY and CDR2 FYNNEI. The CDR3 contains 14 residues. The CDR3 spells CASRRGLAKNIQYF. In DNA, the CDR3 is TGTGCCAGCAGAAGGGGGCTAGCCAAAAACATTCAGTACTTC.

The chain links TRBV19 to TRBJ2-2, with 7 nucleotides matching TRBD1. The CDR3 has 15 amino acids. Germline V gene data show CDR1 as LNHDA and CDR2 as SQIVND (reference sequence). Trimming cost V 3 bases and J 7 bases; bases outside gene matches: 8. CDR3 region: CASSMRQGVVGELFF. For the CDR3, the DNA is TGTGCCAGTAGTATGCGGCAGGGGGTGGTCGGGGAGCTGTTTTTT.

This clone was observed a handful of times. CDR3 residues: CATTGPGQEGRDQFF. The CDR3 DNA is TGTGCCACCACTGGCCCCGGACAGGAGGGACGGGATCAGTTCTTC. This rearrangement joins TRBV24-1 to TRBJ2-1; weak D call: TRBD1 (7 bases). Germline lookup yields CDR1 KGHDR and CDR2 SFDVKD. The CDR3 covers 15 residues. Trimming took off 8 bases at V and 13 bases at J, with 26 bases between the two ends.

The chain combines TRBV7-9 with TRBJ2-5; 9 bases are shared with TRBD1. Germline V lookup: CDR1 SEHNR, CDR2 FQNEAQ (reference sequence). This CDR3 region has 17 residues. V shed 3 bases and J 4 bases; nucleotides not matched to a gene: 12. CDR3 coding DNA: TGTGCCAGCAGCTTTTTCCGGTGGGGGACAGGGACAGAGACCCAGTACTTC. Amino acids: CASSFFRWGTGTETQYF.

The chain employs TRBV4-1 and TRBJ2-7; tentative D call: TRBD1 (6 bases). The V and J ends lost 1 base and 3 bases respectively, with 16 bases between them. This CDR3 region has 16 residues. CDR1 is MGHRA and CDR2 is YSYEKL in the germline V gene. The CDR3 loop reads CASSQVRQARYYEQYF. As DNA, the CDR3 is TGCGCCAGCAGCCAAGTGCGACAGGCCCGCTACTACGAGCAGTACTTC.

The V gene is TRBV5-1, the J gene TRBJ2-1, with TRBD2 matching 14 bases. The V and J ends lost 4 bases and 0 bases, in that order; junction bases with no gene match: 9. In germline, CDR1 is SGHRS, CDR2 YFSETQ. This CDR3 region has 19 residues. The CDR3 loop reads CASSRQTSGGASSYNEQFF. The CDR3, as DNA: TGCGCCAGCAGCCGGCAGACTAGCGGGGGGGCCAGCTCCTACAATGAGCAGTTCTTC.

The chain links TRBV4-1 to TRBJ1-5, with D tentatively TRBD1 (5 bases). V lost 3 bases and J lost 6, with 21 bases in between. The CDR3 consists of 17 residues. The germline V gene has CDR1 MGHRA and CDR2 YSYEKL. CDR3 nucleotides: TGCGCCAGCAGCCAGCGCCCCGACGGAGGGGTTTTTCAGCCCCAGCATTTT. This encodes CASSQRPDGGVFQPQHF.

This clone was observed once. The genes are TRBV27 and TRBJ1-6; D remains unclear. Trimming removed 2 bases at V and 9 bases at J, with 5 bases between. The CDR3 consists of 12 residues. Germline V lookup: CDR1 MNHEY, CDR2 SMNVEV (reference sequence). The CDR3 nucleotides read TGTGCCAGCAGTTTAGCCGGTTCACCCCTCCACTTT. Translation gives CASSLAGSPLHF.

The chain uses TRBV3-1 (or the pseudogene TRBV3-2) and TRBJ1-1; D is ambiguous. Germline CDR1 reads LGHDT; CDR2 reads YNNKEL (reference sequence). Trimming took 2 bases from V and 5 from J, leaving 9 bases between them. This CDR3 has 13 amino acids. CDR3 protein: CASSQRARTEAFF. The CDR3, as DNA: TGTGCCAGCAGCCAACGAGCCCGGACTGAAGCTTTCTTT.

The V and J genes are TRBV28 and TRBJ2-7, with D perhaps TRBD1 (6 bases). The length of the CDR3 is 12 residues. V lost 6 bases and J lost 4, with 10 bases in between. Per the germline V gene, CDR1 is MDHEN and CDR2 is SYDVKM. CDR3 sequence: CASSHRVYEQYF. The CDR3 DNA reads TGTGCCAGCAGCCACAGGGTTTACGAGCAGTACTTC.

This clone has only a few counts. V usage is TRBV9 and J usage is TRBJ1-1; the D gene is possibly TRBD1 (5 bases). In germline, CDR1 is SGDLS, CDR2 YYNGEE. With 4 bases removed from V and 5 bases from J, the gap between germline ends came to 15 bases. There are 14 residues in the CDR3. The CDR3 sequence: CASSPLAGRTEAFF. The CDR3 DNA reads as TGTGCCAGCAGCCCCTTGGCAGGGCGGACTGAAGCTTTCTTT.

J is TRBJ2-1 and V is TRBV9; 10 bases agree with TRBD2. The V gene end was trimmed by 3 bases and the J gene end by 7 bases; junction bases not matched to a gene: 10. The CDR3 covers 16 residues. Germline V CDR1 and CDR2: SGDLS, YYNGEE. The CDR3 reads CASSAASGGGRNEQFF. CDR3 nucleotide sequence: TGTGCCAGCAGCGCCGCTAGCGGGGGAGGGAGAAATGAGCAGTTCTTC.

The V gene is TRBV5-8, the J gene TRBJ1-1; D possibly corresponds to TRBD1 (5 bases). There are 13 residues in the CDR3. Deletions cut 5 bases from V and 0 bases from J, with 8 bases between. Germline V gene lookup returns CDR1 SGHTS and CDR2 YDEGEE. As DNA, the CDR3 is TGTGCCAGCAGTCGGGACTTGAACACTGAAGCTTTCTTT. Residues: CASSRDLNTEAFF.

The chain couples TRBV6-5 to TRBJ1-1; D is undetermined. Trimming cost V 7 bases and J 4 bases, with 13 bases left between them. In germline, CDR1 is MNHEY, CDR2 SVGAGI. The CDR3 runs to 13 residues. For the CDR3, the DNA is TGTGCCAGCAAACACCGAGCGACCACTGAAGCTTTCTTT. This gives the protein CASKHRATTEAFF.

The chain employs TRBV15 and TRBJ2-7; D gene ambiguous. Germline V gene sequence: CDR1 LNHNV, CDR2 YYDKDF (reference sequence). V dropped 0 bases and J dropped 3 bases, with 9 bases sitting between them. The length of the CDR3 is 14 residues. The CDR3 here is CATSRDRSGYEQYF. CDR3 sequence (DNA): TGTGCCACCAGCAGAGATCGTTCGGGCTACGAGCAGTACTTC.

J is TRBJ2-5 and V is TRBV3-1 (or the pseudogene TRBV3-2); possibly TRBD2 for D (6 bases). Trimming shortened V by 5 bases and J by 4 bases, and 23 bases separated the two germline ends. CDR1 is LGHDT, CDR2 YNNKEL, per germline (reference sequence). The CDR3 consists of 17 residues. CDR3 residues: CASSSPGGAVTLETQYF. In nucleotides, the CDR3 is TGTGCCAGCAGCTCACCCGGAGGGGCGGTCACCTTAGAGACCCAGTACTTC.

The rearrangement uses TRBV5-8 and TRBJ1-2; D is unresolved. Germline lookup yields CDR1 SGHTS and CDR2 YDEGEE. The CDR3 is made up of 16 amino acids. V was cut by 4 bases and J by 4 bases, with 20 bases left in between. CDR3 sequence reads: CASSPGDLRLIYGYTF. CDR3 nucleotides: TGTGCCAGCAGCCCGGGTGACCTCCGTCTCATCTATGGCTACACCTTC.

For the CDR3, the DNA is TGTGCCAGCAGCCAAGATGGAGGTTCCACTGAAGCTTTCTTT. Translation gives CASSQDGGSTEAFF. This chain uses TRBV3-1 (or the pseudogene TRBV3-2) with TRBJ1-1; D not certain. CDR1 and CDR2 from the germline V gene are LGHDT and YNNKEL (reference sequence). V lost 0 bases to trimming and J lost 4 bases, with 9 bases between them. The CDR3 has 14 amino acids.

The V gene is TRBV28, the J gene TRBJ2-2; TRBD2 aligns across 7 bases. After removal of 3 bases from V and 6 bases from J, the junction contained 1 base not matched to a gene. Germline V CDR1 and CDR2: MDHEN, SYDVKM. CDR3 length equals 13 residues. In DNA form, the CDR3 reads TGTGCCAGCAGTTTGGGAGGGTCCGGGGAGCTGTTTTTT. It yields the protein CASSLGGSGELFF.

This clone was observed once. The chain employs TRBV2 and TRBJ2-3, with 13 bases aligning to TRBD2. CDR1 is SNHLY, CDR2 FYNNEI, per germline. Trimming took 11 bases from V and 7 from J; bases not matched to a gene: 9. The length of the CDR3 is 14 residues. This CDR3 is CAALTSGGRNTQYF. As DNA, the CDR3 is TGTGCCGCGTTGACTAGCGGGGGGCGTAATACGCAGTATTTT.

V and J are TRBV19 and TRBJ2-6; 7 nucleotides line up with TRBD1. Germline-derived CDR1 and CDR2 are LNHDA and SQIVND (reference sequence). V shed 5 bases, J shed 3 bases, and the junction held 4 bases outside the gene matches. This CDR3 is built from 15 residues. The CDR3 DNA reads TGTGCCAGTAGTTACCAGGGGGATGGGGCCAACGTCCTGACTTTC. Translated: CASSYQGDGANVLTF. The variable domain in full, with the rest retrieved from reference TRBV19 and TRBJ2-6, is DGGITQSPKYLFRKEGQNVTLSCEQNLNHDAMYWYRQDPGQGLRLIYYSQIVNDFQKGDIAEGYSVSREKKESFPLTVTSAQKNPTAFYLCASSYQGDGANVLTFGAGSRLTVL.

This CDR3 is CASSRGGQRNQPQHF. Written as DNA, the CDR3 is TGTGCCAGCAGTAGAGGGGGACAGCGCAATCAGCCCCAGCATTTT. This chain joins TRBV28 and TRBJ1-5; 7 bases are shared with TRBD1. Per germline, CDR1 MDHEN and CDR2 SYDVKM. V lost 5 bases to trimming and J lost 2 bases; unmatched junction nucleotides: 6. There are 15 residues in the CDR3.

The chain recombines TRBV7-9 with TRBJ1-6, with TRBD1 as a possible D gene (5 bases). Germline CDR1 is SEHNR and CDR2 is FQNEAQ (reference sequence). V lost 0 bases, J lost 7 bases, and 13 bases lay in between. The CDR3 totals 16 residues. The CDR3 DNA follows: TGTGCCAGCAGCTTAGCGCGGGAGGGACCCAATTCACCCCTCCACTTT. It codes for CASSLAREGPNSPLHF.